Listed here are 3 T cell receptor beta chains from one sample, sequenced in a study of T cell responses to AZD1222 COVID-19 vaccine. Repertoires were generated with immunoSEQ multiplex PCR, while TCRdb's copy carries only in-frame clones and drops some. The sample contains some 180,000 clones, around 88% of which appear only once. The starting material was peripheral blood, obtained on day 0 of AZD1222 vaccination. The receptors here all came from an adult in good health.

The chain employs TRBV5-6 and TRBJ1-6, with 7 bases that match TRBD1. Trimming cost V 0 bases and J 11 bases; bases outside gene matches: 14. Per the germline V gene, CDR1 is SGHDT and CDR2 is YYEEEE. The CDR3 runs 17 residues. CDR3 nucleotides: TGTGCCAGCAGCTTGGGCGACAGGGTTGGGCAAAATCCACCCCTCCACTTT. Amino acids: CASSLGDRVGQNPPLHF.

This rearrangement joins TRBV15 to TRBJ2-1; D gene ambiguous. Germline V gives CDR1 LNHNV, CDR2 YYDKDF (reference sequence). The CDR3 has 12 residues. Between the trimmed V and J ends, which lost 0 bases and 8 bases, there was a span of 5 bases. This CDR3 reads CATSRDNDEQFF. In DNA form, the CDR3 reads TGTGCCACCAGCAGAGATAACGATGAGCAGTTCTTC.

The chain uses TRBV7-2 and TRBJ2-5; D unclear. The V gene's germline CDR1 is SGHTA and CDR2 FQGNSA. With 1 base removed from V and 2 bases from J, the gap between germline ends came to 14 bases. The CDR3 extends over 16 amino acids. In DNA, the CDR3 is TGTGCCAGCAGCTTAGGGAAGGGTATAGGGCAAGAGACCCAGTACTTC. As protein: CASSLGKGIGQETQYF.